This TCR beta chain was profiled in a study of T cell responses to AZD1222 COVID-19 vaccine. General observations from the study: The study found Spike-specific TCR breadth and depth rose after two AZD1222 doses. Targets within unmutated variant regions were reportedly found for nearly half of spike-specific TCRs. The study found vaccine-associated CD4 TCRs spanning spike, dominant at 160-218 and 743-854.

Concerning this clone: What it binds is unknown.

The germline CDR1 and CDR2 sequences are MNHEY and SVGAGI. The V end was cut by 4 bases, the J end by 5 bases, with 11 bases between. The CDR3 extends over 13 amino acids. Repertoires were generated with immunoSEQ multiplex PCR, while TCRdb's copy carries only in-frame clones and drops some. Of about 140,000 clones listed, about nine tenths are singletons. The chain links TRBV6-5 to TRBJ2-5, with a weak D call TRBD2 (5 bases). This clonotype was obtained from an adult in good health. This sample comprised peripheral blood, obtained on day 0 of AZD1222 vaccination. Written as DNA, the CDR3 is TGTGCCAGCAGTTCCTCGGACTGGGAGACCCAGTACTTC. Translating gives CASSSSDWETQYF.